The rows below give T cell receptor beta chains drawn from one sample of a study of OX40 agonist ivuxolimab in advanced cancers. TCRdb keeps only in-frame clones here, not all; method: immunoSEQ multiplex PCR. The repertoire consists of over 85,000 clones, with 90% to 95% occurring once and the leading ten covering roughly 0.26%. The sequencing here drew on CD4+ or CD8+ T cells sorted from blood, taken in a trial of the OX40 agonist ivuxolimab. These receptors came from an adult with an advanced solid tumor such as melanoma, head and neck, liver or kidney cancer. CDR3s include the opening cysteine and the closing phenylalanine or tryptophan. A D gene is named only where the DNA matches it firmly.

TRBD1	TRBJ2-3	TRBV2	CASSGGQTLGDTQYF	TGTGCCAGCAGTGGGGGACAGACCCTGGGGGATACGCAGTATTTT
TRBD1	TRBJ1-2	TRBV19	CATLKTGNYGYTF	TGTGCCACTCTCAAGACAGGGAACTATGGCTACACCTTC
TRBD1	TRBJ1-2	TRBV28	CASSPPGQSNDYGYTF	TGTGCCAGCAGTCCCCCGGGACAGTCCAATGACTATGGCTACACCTTC
-	TRBJ2-6	TRBV30	CAWSVSGANVLTF	TGTGCCTGGAGTGTCTCCGGGGCCAACGTCCTGACTTTC
TRBD1	TRBJ1-6	TRBV7-9	CAIPGQGDSPLHF	TGTGCCATCCCGGGACAGGGGGATTCACCCCTCCACTTT
-	TRBJ1-3	TRBV23-1	CASISGNTIYF	TGCGCCAGCATCTCTGGAAACACCATATATTTT
TRBD2	TRBJ2-1	TRBV10-3	CAIRGGLADNEQFF	TGTGCCATCAGGGGAGGACTAGCGGACAATGAGCAGTTCTTC
-	TRBJ1-5	TRBV6-1	CASSERGQNNQPQHF	TGTGCCAGCAGTGAACGGGGGCAGAACAATCAGCCCCAGCATTTT
-	TRBJ2-1	TRBV28	CASSFRRAQFF	TGTGCCAGCAGTTTTCGCCGTGCTCAGTTCTTC
-	TRBJ2-7	TRBV19	CASSISTHTYEQYF	TGTGCCAGTAGTATCTCCACTCATACCTACGAGCAGTACTTC
TRBD1	TRBJ2-7	TRBV28	CASSLSGTGYYEQYF	TGTGCCAGCAGTTTATCCGGGACAGGGTACTACGAGCAGTACTTC
TRBD2	TRBJ2-7	TRBV6-6	CASSPRTSGAYEQYF	TGTGCCAGCAGTCCGAGGACTAGCGGAGCCTACGAGCAGTACTTC
TRBD1	TRBJ1-6	TRBV5-1	CASSLTDRDSSPLHF	TGCGCCAGCAGCTTGACGGACAGGGATTCTTCACCCCTCCACTTT
TRBD2	TRBJ2-1	TRBV7-3	CASSYSSGSNNEQFF	TGTGCCAGCAGCTACTCTAGCGGGAGTAACAATGAGCAGTTCTTC
-	TRBJ1-3	TRBV6-5	CASSYRTDSGNTIYF	TGTGCCAGCAGTTACAGGACAGACTCTGGAAACACCATATATTTT